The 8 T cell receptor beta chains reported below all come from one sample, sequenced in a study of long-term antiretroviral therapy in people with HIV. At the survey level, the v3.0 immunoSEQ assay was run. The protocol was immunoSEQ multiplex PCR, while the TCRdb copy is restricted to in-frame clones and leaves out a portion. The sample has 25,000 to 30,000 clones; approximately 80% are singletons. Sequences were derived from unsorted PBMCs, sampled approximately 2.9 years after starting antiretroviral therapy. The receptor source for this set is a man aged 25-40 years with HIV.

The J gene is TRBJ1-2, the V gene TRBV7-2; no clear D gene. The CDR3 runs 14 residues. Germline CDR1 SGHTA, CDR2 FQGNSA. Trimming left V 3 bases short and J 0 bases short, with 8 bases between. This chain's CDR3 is CASSFIGSNYGYTF. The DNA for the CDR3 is TGTGCCAGCAGCTTTATAGGATCTAACTATGGCTACACCTTC.

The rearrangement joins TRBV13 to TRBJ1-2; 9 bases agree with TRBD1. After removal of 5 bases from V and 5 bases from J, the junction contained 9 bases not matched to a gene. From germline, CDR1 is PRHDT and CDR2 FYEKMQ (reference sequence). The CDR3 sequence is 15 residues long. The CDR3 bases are TGTGCCAGCAGCCCCCCATGGACAGGGGAATATGGCTACACCTTC. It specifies CASSPPWTGEYGYTF.

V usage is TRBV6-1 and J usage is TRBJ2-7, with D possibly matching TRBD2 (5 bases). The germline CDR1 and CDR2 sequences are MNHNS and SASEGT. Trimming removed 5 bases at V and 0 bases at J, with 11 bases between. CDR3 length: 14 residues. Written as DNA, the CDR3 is TGTGCCAGCAGTAGGACTGTGAGCTCCTACGAGCAGTACTTC. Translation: CASSRTVSSYEQYF.

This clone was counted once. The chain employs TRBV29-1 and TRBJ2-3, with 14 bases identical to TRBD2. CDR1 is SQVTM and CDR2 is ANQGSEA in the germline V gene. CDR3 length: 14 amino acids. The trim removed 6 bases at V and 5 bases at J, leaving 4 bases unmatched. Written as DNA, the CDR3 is TGCAGCGTCAGGACTAGCGGGAGGCAAGATACGCAGTATTTT. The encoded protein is CSVRTSGRQDTQYF.

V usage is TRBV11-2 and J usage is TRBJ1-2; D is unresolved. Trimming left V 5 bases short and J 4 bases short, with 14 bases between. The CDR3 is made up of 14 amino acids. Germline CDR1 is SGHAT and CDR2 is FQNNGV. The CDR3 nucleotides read TGTGCCAGCAGCCCTGGACCGCGGGCCTATGGCTACACCTTC. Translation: CASSPGPRAYGYTF.

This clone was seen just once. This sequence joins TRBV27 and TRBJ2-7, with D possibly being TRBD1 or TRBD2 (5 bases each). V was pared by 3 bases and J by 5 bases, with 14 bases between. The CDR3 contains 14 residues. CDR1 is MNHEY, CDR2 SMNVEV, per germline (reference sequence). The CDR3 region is CASSLGVSVNEQYF. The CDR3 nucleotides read TGTGCCAGCAGTTTGGGGGTTTCCGTAAACGAGCAGTACTTC.

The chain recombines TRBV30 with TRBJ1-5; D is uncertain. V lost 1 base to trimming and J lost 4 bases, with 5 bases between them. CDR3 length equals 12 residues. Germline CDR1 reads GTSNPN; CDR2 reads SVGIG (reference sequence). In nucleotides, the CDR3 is TGTGCCTGGAGTGGCACGAATCAGCCCCAGCATTTT. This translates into CAWSGTNQPQHF.

In DNA form, the CDR3 reads TGTGCCAGCAGCTCCCCCCGGGACAGGGGGGACGAGCAGTACTTC. Translated: CASSSPRDRGDEQYF. The chain uses TRBV5-5 and TRBJ2-7; 11 bases agree with TRBD1. The V and J ends lost 3 bases and 5 bases, in that order; junction bases with no gene match: 7. The CDR3 covers 15 residues. Germline V gene data show CDR1 as SGHKS and CDR2 as YYEKEE (reference sequence). The full variable domain, with the rest looked up from reference TRBV5-5 and TRBJ2-7, is DAGVTQSPTHLIKTRGQQVTLRCSPISGHKSVSWYQQVLGQGPQFIFQYYEKEERGRGNFPDRFSARQFPNYSSELNVNALLLGDSALYLCASSSPRDRGDEQYFGPGTRLTVT.